This T cell receptor (beta chain) is drawn from a study of post-analysis software for immune sequencing data. Looking at the study overall: As for disease course, relapsing-remitting, secondary progressive and progressive-relapsing multiple sclerosis were all included. Study-level findings and limits: Patients used roughly five TRBV segments, including TRBV5-6, TRBV5-1 and TRBV20-1, more often than controls.

Worth noting for this clonotype: What it binds is unknown.

Unique molecular identifiers were present in the TCR beta cDNA libraries. cDNA molecules numbering 450,000 to 650,000 came from around 0.96 to 9.9 million T cells. TCRdb called the PCR reads again in MiXCR, with one record for every CDR3 protein. The data contain just over 250,000 distinct CDR3 sequences, 35% to 45% of them singletons. The CDR3 extends over 16 amino acids. CDR1 and CDR2 from the germline V gene are ENHRY and SYGVKD. V dropped 8 bases and J dropped 0; count of bases not matched to a gene: 10. Sequencing used blood. The origin of this receptor is a girl between 5 and 17 years old with multiple sclerosis. The rearrangement uses TRBV10-3 and TRBJ2-3; TRBD2 matches 8 bases. In DNA form, the CDR3 reads TGTGCCATCTCCTCACTAGCGGAGATTAGCACAGATACGCAGTATTTT. This codes for CAISSLAEISTDTQYF.